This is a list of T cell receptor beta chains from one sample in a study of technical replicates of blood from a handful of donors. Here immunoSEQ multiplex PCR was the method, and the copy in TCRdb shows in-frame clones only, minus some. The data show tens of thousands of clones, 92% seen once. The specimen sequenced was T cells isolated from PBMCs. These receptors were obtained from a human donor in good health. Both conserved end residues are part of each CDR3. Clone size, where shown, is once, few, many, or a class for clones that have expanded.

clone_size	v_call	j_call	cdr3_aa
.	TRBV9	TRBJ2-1	CASSFGQNEQFF
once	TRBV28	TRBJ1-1	CASSSRTGRTEAFF
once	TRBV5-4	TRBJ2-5	CASSDRLAGGEETQYF
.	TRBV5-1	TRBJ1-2	CASSLEQGALDGYTF
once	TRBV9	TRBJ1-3	CASSYPLGQPDISGNTIYF
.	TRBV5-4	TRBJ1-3	CASSLDSFSGNTIYF
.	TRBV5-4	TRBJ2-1	CASSLGTGGYNEQFF
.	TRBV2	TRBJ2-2	CASSGAGGRTGELFF
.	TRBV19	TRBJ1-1	CASSIYRERTEAFF
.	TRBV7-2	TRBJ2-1	CASSLGREQFF